This T cell receptor (beta chain) was captured in a study of cytomegalovirus exposure and HLA in healthy donors. Overall study context: In terms of ancestry, the Caucasian-associated cluster contained about four fifths of the approximately 400 genotyped donors.

V lost 0 bases to trimming and J lost 4 bases, with 10 bases between them. CDR1 LGHNA and CDR2 YSLEER come from the germline V gene. The CDR3 runs 14 residues. Points from the study as a whole: TCR beta sequences reportedly predicted most subjects' HLA-A and HLA-B alleles accurately. The classifier reportedly diagnosed cytomegalovirus status with high specificity and sensitivity. TCR beta V- and J-gene trimming was later associated with a missense DCLRE1C variant.

A note on this clone: The antigen is unknown. The sample contains more than one DNA sequence encoding this CDR3.

Primers included in the PCR were 60 Vbeta and 13 Jbeta primers. Assay: immunoSEQ multiplex PCR; the TCRdb copy retains only in-frame clones and omits some. The data hold some 150,000 clones, with around 78% observed a single time. This chain uses TRBV4-3 with TRBJ2-7; the D gene is possibly TRBD2 (6 bases). The TCR comes from a woman in her 30s in good health and CMV-seropositive. Input material: PBMCs. The CDR3 region is CASSQDPGTYEQYF. DNA of the CDR3: TGCGCCAGCAGCCAAGATCCAGGGACTTACGAGCAGTACTTC.